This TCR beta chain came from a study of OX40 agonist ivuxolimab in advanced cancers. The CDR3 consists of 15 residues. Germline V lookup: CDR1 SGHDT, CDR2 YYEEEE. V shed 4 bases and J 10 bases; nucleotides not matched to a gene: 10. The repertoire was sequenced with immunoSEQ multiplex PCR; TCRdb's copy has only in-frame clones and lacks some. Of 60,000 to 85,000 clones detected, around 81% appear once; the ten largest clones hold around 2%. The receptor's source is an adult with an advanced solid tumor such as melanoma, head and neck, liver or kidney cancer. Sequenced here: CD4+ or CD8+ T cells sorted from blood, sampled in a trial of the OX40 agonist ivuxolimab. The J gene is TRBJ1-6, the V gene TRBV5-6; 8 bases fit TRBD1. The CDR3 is CASSDLGQGGSPLHF. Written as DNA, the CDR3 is TGTGCCAGCAGCGACCTTGGACAGGGAGGATCACCCCTCCACTTT.